This entry lists 19 T cell receptor beta chains sequenced from one sample in a study of blood T cell repertoires in COVID-19. Clones were sequenced by immunoSEQ multiplex PCR, and TCRdb holds only the in-frame ones, with some missing. Here the sample spans fewer than 200,000 clones, over 85% being singletons. Sequenced: peripheral blood. All receptors derive from a woman aged 50 to 60 with acute or convalescent COVID-19.

V is TRBV14 and J is TRBJ2-3, with D possibly matching TRBD2 (7 bases). CDR3 size: 17 residues. Germline lookup yields CDR1 SGHDN and CDR2 FVKESK. V was cut by 0 bases and J by 7 bases, with 20 bases left in between. In nucleotides, the CDR3 is TGTGCCAGCAGCCAAGAAGGCGCGGGGGCGCCATGGAATACGCAGTATTTT. Its protein is CASSQEGAGAPWNTQYF.

The chain is built from TRBV10-3 and TRBJ1-2, with TRBD1 matching 7 bases. This CDR3 contains 14 residues. Looked up from germline, CDR1 is ENHRY and CDR2 is SYGVKD. Unmatched junction bases numbered 6, after V lost 7 bases and J lost 1 base. CDR3 DNA sequence: TGTGCCATCACCACAGACAGGGTTAACTATGGCTACACCTTC. This gives the protein CAITTDRVNYGYTF.

The chain joins TRBV4-3 to TRBJ1-5, with a weak D call TRBD1 (5 bases). The CDR3 has 14 amino acids. Trimming took off 3 bases at V and 6 bases at J, with 12 bases between the two ends. Germline CDR1 reads LGHNA; CDR2 reads YSLEER. In DNA form, the CDR3 reads TGCGCCAGCAGCCATGACACAGGCAGTCAGCCCCAGCATTTT. It codes for CASSHDTGSQPQHF.

The chain recombines TRBV7-3 with TRBJ2-1; 8 positions agree with TRBD1. The CDR3 sequence is 14 residues long. From germline, CDR1 is SGHTA and CDR2 FQGTGA. V dropped 4 bases and J dropped 4; count of bases not matched to a gene: 3. This chain's CDR3 is CASSSGTGYNEQFF. As DNA, the CDR3 is TGTGCCAGCAGCTCTGGGACAGGTTACAATGAGCAGTTCTTC.

The chain joins TRBV6-6 to TRBJ2-7, with D possibly TRBD1 on 5 matching bases. Trimming left V 0 bases short and J 3 bases short, with 12 bases between. Germline V CDR1 and CDR2: MNHNY, SVGAGI (reference sequence). The CDR3 contains 15 residues. In DNA, the CDR3 is TGTGCCAGCAGTTACTCGGGTGTCCAGGGCTACGAGCAGTACTTC. This translates into CASSYSGVQGYEQYF.

This chain connects TRBV3-1 (or the pseudogene TRBV3-2) to TRBJ1-1; no firm D call. This CDR3 is 12 amino acids long. The V gene's germline CDR1 is LGHDT and CDR2 YNNKEL (reference sequence). The V end lost 4 bases, the J end lost 10 bases, and 13 bases lay between the germline ends. DNA of the CDR3: TGTGCCAGCAGCCTGGGCCCCTTAGGAGCTTTCTTT. It is translated as CASSLGPLGAFF.

The gene calls are TRBV27 and TRBJ2-4; D ambiguous. The V gene lost 6 bases and the J gene lost 7 bases, with 10 bases spanning the gap. The germline V gene encodes CDR1 MNHEY and CDR2 SMNVEV (reference sequence). The CDR3 is made up of 12 amino acids. The CDR3 region has the DNA TGTGCCAGCAGCAGGATTGGGAACATTCAGTACTTC. Its translation: CASSRIGNIQYF.

The rearrangement joins TRBV2 to TRBJ1-2; 7 bases line up with TRBD1. Trimming cost V 6 bases and J 1 base; bases outside gene matches: 11. This CDR3 has 16 amino acids. Germline CDR1 SNHLY, CDR2 FYNNEI. DNA of the CDR3: TGTGCCAGCAGATACGGGACAGAAGCTTTTAACTATGGCTACACCTTC. The encoded protein is CASRYGTEAFNYGYTF.

The chain combines TRBV19 with TRBJ1-1, with 10 bases lining up with TRBD1. The germline gives CDR1 LNHDA, CDR2 SQIVND (reference sequence). V was clipped by 8 bases and J by 0 bases; unmatched bases: 6. CDR3 length: 15 residues. The CDR3 nucleotides read TGTGCCAGTGAGGACAGGGGGGTAATGAACACTGAAGCTTTCTTT. Its translation is CASEDRGVMNTEAFF.

The rearrangement joins TRBV6-5 to TRBJ2-7; TRBD2 matches at 13 bases. CDR1 and CDR2 (germline): MNHEY, SVGAGI. J was trimmed by 7 bases and V by 6 bases; bases with no gene match: 6. The CDR3 consists of 14 residues. CDR3 sequence reads: CASRPGLAGLEQYF. The CDR3 DNA reads as TGTGCCAGCAGGCCGGGACTAGCGGGATTGGAGCAGTACTTC.

This chain links TRBV4-1 with TRBJ1-4, with 9 bases that match TRBD1. From germline, CDR1 is MGHRA and CDR2 YSYEKL. The junction had 10 bases not matched to a gene; V was cut back by 0 bases and J by 2 bases. The CDR3 has 19 amino acids. Here the CDR3 DNA reads TGCGCCAGCAGCCAAGATCTACAGGGGGCGATGGGGACTAATGAAAAACTGTTTTTT. Translated, it gives CASSQDLQGAMGTNEKLFF.

Written as DNA, the CDR3 is TGCAGCGCCGAGGGGACAGGGCCCGAGCAGTACTTC. Protein product: CSAEGTGPEQYF. The J gene is TRBJ2-7, the V gene TRBV29-1, with 9 bases fitting TRBD1. Per the germline V gene, CDR1 is SQVTM and CDR2 is ANQGSEA. With V trimmed by 7 bases and J by 6 bases, 7 bases remained unmatched. The CDR3 length is 12 residues.

V usage is TRBV28 and J usage is TRBJ2-7, with 8 nucleotides matching TRBD1. Germline trimming cut 5 bases from V and 9 bases from J; bases unmatched to any gene: 6. Germline V CDR1 and CDR2: MDHEN, SYDVKM. The CDR3 loop spans 12 amino acids. CDR3 sequence (DNA): TGTGCCAGCAGTACCCGGACAGGGTGGCAGTACTTC. Translating gives CASSTRTGWQYF.

V and J are TRBV18 and TRBJ2-1; 8 nucleotides agree with TRBD1. CDR1 is KGHSH, CDR2 LQKENI, per germline. The CDR3 sequence is 17 residues long. V lost 3 bases, J lost 6 bases, and 13 bases stayed unmatched. The CDR3 loop reads CASSPSPQGASINEQFF. The DNA for the CDR3 is TGTGCCAGCTCACCGTCCCCCCAGGGGGCGAGTATCAATGAGCAGTTCTTC.

The V call is TRBV9, the J call TRBJ2-7, with TRBD1 matching over 10 bases. This CDR3 comprises 15 residues. Per germline, CDR1 SGDLS and CDR2 YYNGEE. The V and J ends lost 0 bases and 5 bases, in that order; junction bases with no gene match: 5. CDR3 coding DNA: TGTGCCAGCAGCGTAGCTTTCGGGACAGGGGACGAGCAGTACTTC. This sequence encodes CASSVAFGTGDEQYF. Filled out from reference TRBV9 and TRBJ2-7, the complete variable domain reads DSGVTQTPKHLITATGQRVTLRCSPRSGDLSVYWYQQSLDQGLQFLIQYYNGEERAKGNILERFSAQQFPDLHSELNLSSLELGDSALYFCASSVAFGTGDEQYFGPGTRLTVT.

This chain joins TRBV7-9 and TRBJ2-1; tentative D call: TRBD1 (5 bases). Germline CDR1 SEHNR, CDR2 FQNEAQ (reference sequence). V lost 5 bases and J lost 4, with 9 bases in between. CDR3 size: 13 residues. The DNA of the CDR3 is TGTGCCAGCAGCCCGACAGCTTACAATGAGCAGTTCTTC. Encoded protein: CASSPTAYNEQFF.

This chain connects TRBV5-4 to TRBJ1-1; 11 bases map to TRBD1. CDR3 length: 14 amino acids. Germline V lookup: CDR1 SGHNT, CDR2 YYREEE (reference sequence). Losses at the gene ends were 6 bases for V and 6 bases for J; bases not matched to a gene: 7. Written as DNA, the CDR3 is TGTGCCAGCACCCCGGACAGGGGGCGGCCTGAAGCTTTCTTT. Its protein product is CASTPDRGRPEAFF.

This sequence joins TRBV6-6 and TRBJ1-3; D unresolved. Trimming shortened V by 5 bases and J by 4 bases, and 18 bases separated the two germline ends. The CDR3 extends over 16 amino acids. Germline assignment: CDR1 MNHNY and CDR2 SVGAGI (reference sequence). The CDR3, as DNA: TGTGCCAGCAGTCCTCGGGTCCTAAAGTCAGGAAACACCATATATTTT. Amino acids: CASSPRVLKSGNTIYF.

The genes are TRBV27 and TRBJ1-6, with 8 nucleotides matching TRBD1. With 5 bases clipped from V and 6 bases from J, the junction kept 6 bases outside the gene matches. Per the germline V gene, CDR1 is MNHEY and CDR2 is SMNVEV (reference sequence). The CDR3 runs 15 residues. CDR3 protein: CASSNRGQGNSPLHF. DNA of the CDR3: TGTGCCAGCAGTAACCGCGGACAGGGTAATTCACCCCTCCACTTT.